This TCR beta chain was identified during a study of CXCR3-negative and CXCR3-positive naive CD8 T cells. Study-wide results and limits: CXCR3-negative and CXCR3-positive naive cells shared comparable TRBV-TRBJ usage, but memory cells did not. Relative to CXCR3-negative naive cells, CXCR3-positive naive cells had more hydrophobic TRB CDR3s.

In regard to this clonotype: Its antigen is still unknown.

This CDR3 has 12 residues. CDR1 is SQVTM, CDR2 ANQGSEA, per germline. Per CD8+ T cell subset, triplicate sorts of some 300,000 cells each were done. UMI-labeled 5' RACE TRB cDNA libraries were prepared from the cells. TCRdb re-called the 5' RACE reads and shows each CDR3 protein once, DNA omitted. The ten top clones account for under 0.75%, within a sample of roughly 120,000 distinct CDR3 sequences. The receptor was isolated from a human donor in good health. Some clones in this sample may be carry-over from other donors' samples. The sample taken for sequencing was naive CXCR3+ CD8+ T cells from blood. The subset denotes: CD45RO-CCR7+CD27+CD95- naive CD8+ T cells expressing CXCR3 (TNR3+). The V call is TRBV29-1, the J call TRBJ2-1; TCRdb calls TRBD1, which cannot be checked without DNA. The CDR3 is CSVPGQGGEQFF.